A selection of T cell receptor beta chains follows, all from one sample in a study of human T cells and chemical hapten exposure. TCRdb independently ran MiXCR on the RACE reads; one entry per CDR3 protein. The sample shows 280,000 or so distinct CDR3 sequences, around 7% of them seen only once. This specimen was whole blood, taken in connection with sensitization to the hapten diphenylcyclopropenone (DPC). The receptors come from a man aged 18 to 30 with alopecia areata. Some clones in this sample may be carry-over from other donors' samples. Each CDR3 is given with its conserved first and last residue. A D gene is named only where the DNA matches it firmly. Size is omitted from some rows. Given values are once, few, many or a class for expanded clones.

cdr3_length j_call clone_size v_call d_call cdr3_aa cdr3_nt
13 TRBJ2-3 - TRBV20-1 - CSASMAGTDTQYF TGCAGTGCTAGTATGGCAGGCACAGATACGCAGTATTTT
12 TRBJ2-2 few TRBV27 - CATRFGGGELFF TGTGCCACTCGTTTTGGGGGCGGGGAGCTGTTTTTT
11 TRBJ2-1 many TRBV7-2 - CASSFIDRREF TGTGCCAGCAGCTTTATCGACAGGCGAGAATTC
15 TRBJ1-5 few TRBV20-1 - CSARATGTSNQPQHF TGCAGTGCTAGAGCGACAGGAACTAGCAATCAGCCCCAGCATTTT
15 TRBJ1-5 many TRBV2 - CASTKTGVRNQPQHF TGTGCCAGCACTAAGACAGGCGTACGCAATCAGCCCCAGCATTTT
14 TRBJ1-1 - TRBV5-1 - CASSHGYMNTEAFF TGCGCCAGCAGCCACGGGTATATGAACACTGAAGCTTTCTTT
14 TRBJ2-2 many TRBV12-3/TRBV12-4 - CASSSGRETGELFF TGTGCCAGCAGTTCTGGCCGGGAGACCGGGGAGCTGTTTTTT
16 TRBJ2-7 - TRBV28 - CASSLSPGTGHYEQYF TGTGCCAGCAGTTTGTCTCCTGGTACAGGGCACTACGAGCAGTACTTC
15 TRBJ1-2 - TRBV6-6 TRBD1 CASSRPQGAGYGYTF TGTGCCAGCAGCCGCCCTCAGGGGGCGGGCTATGGCTACACCTTC
13 TRBJ2-4 few TRBV20-1 - CSARGPLGNIQYF TGCAGTGCTAGAGGCCCTCTAGGGAACATTCAGTACTTC
15 TRBJ2-5 - TRBV6-2/TRBV6-3 - CASSPQGIGGETQYF TGTGCCAGCAGCCCCCAGGGGATCGGAGGAGAGACCCAGTACTTC
13 TRBJ1-5 - TRBV28 - CASSYDGYQPQHF TGTGCCAGCAGCTACGACGGGTATCAGCCCCAGCATTTT
13 TRBJ2-7 - TRBV5-1 - CASSDTGLIEQYF TGCGCCAGCAGCGATACAGGTTTGATCGAGCAGTACTTC
14 TRBJ2-1 few TRBV7-9 - CASSLGGTHNEQFF TGTGCCAGCAGCTTAGGGGGCACCCACAATGAGCAGTTCTTC
11 TRBJ2-7 few TRBV6-5 - CASRGGSEQYF TGTGCCAGCAGAGGGGGGAGCGAGCAGTACTTC
13 TRBJ1-6 few TRBV6-5 - CASSKTVNSPLHF TGTGCCAGCAGTAAGACTGTCAATTCACCCCTCCACTTT
15 TRBJ2-1 few TRBV28 TRBD2 CASSSAGTSGNEQFF TGTGCCAGCAGTTCCGCGGGGACTAGCGGGAATGAGCAGTTCTTC
14 TRBJ1-5 many TRBV4-1 - CASSQEGSRRPQHF TGCGCCAGCAGCCAAGAAGGGAGCCGGAGGCCCCAGCATTTT
15 TRBJ1-2 many TRBV29-1 - CSVVLLAGKNYGYTF TGCAGCGTTGTATTGTTGGCAGGGAAGAACTATGGCTACACCTTC
14 TRBJ2-2 - TRBV20-1 - CSAEQGGRTGELFF TGCAGTGCCGAGCAGGGGGGACGGACCGGGGAGCTGTTTTTT
10 TRBJ1-2 - TRBV20-1 - CSAALYGYTF TGCAGTGCTGCCCTTTATGGCTACACCTTC
13 TRBJ1-2 many TRBV4-3 - CASSQLDADGYTF TGCGCCAGCAGCCAATTGGATGCGGATGGCTACACCTTC
15 TRBJ1-3 - TRBV20-1 - CSARAAAGSGNTIYF TGCAGTGCTAGGGCGGCAGCCGGCTCTGGAAACACCATATATTTT
14 TRBJ1-5 - TRBV3-1 - CASSQPITDQPQHF TGTGCCAGCAGCCAACCAATTACAGATCAGCCCCAGCATTTT
15 TRBJ1-3 - TRBV7-7 - CASNPGRTSENTIYF TGTGCCAGCAACCCCGGCAGGACATCTGAAAACACCATATATTTT
14 TRBJ1-6 few TRBV7-9 - CASSLVQGEFPLHF TGTGCCAGCAGCTTAGTCCAGGGAGAGTTCCCCCTCCACTTT
15 TRBJ1-6 - TRBV12-3/TRBV12-4 TRBD1 CASSLGQAYNSPLHF TGTGCCAGCAGTCTCGGACAGGCATATAATTCACCCCTCCACTTT
10 TRBJ2-1 many TRBV11-2 - CASSWEEQFF TGTGCCAGCAGCTGGGAGGAGCAGTTCTTC
16 TRBJ2-5 - TRBV7-9 TRBD1 CASSNTPGQGEETQYF TGTGCCAGCAGCAACACCCCCGGACAGGGGGAAGAGACCCAGTACTTC
15 TRBJ2-7 few TRBV4-1 TRBD1 CASSHRSGQGSEQYF TGCGCCAGCAGTCATCGATCGGGACAGGGAAGCGAGCAGTACTTC
15 TRBJ1-2 many TRBV4-1 - CASSQGVAGPYGYTF TGCGCCAGCAGCCAAGGAGTTGCGGGACCCTATGGCTACACCTTC
12 TRBJ2-7 many TRBV25-1 - CASSAPGGEQYF TGTGCCAGCAGTGCACCCGGGGGCGAGCAGTACTTC
16 TRBJ2-5 few TRBV6-5 TRBD2 CASSYSFGGIKETQYF TGTGCCAGCAGTTACTCATTCGGGGGGATTAAAGAGACCCAGTACTTC
15 TRBJ2-3 few TRBV6-5 TRBD2 CASSQLAGLTDTQYF TGTGCCAGCAGCCAACTAGCGGGGCTCACAGATACGCAGTATTTT
13 TRBJ2-3 - TRBV6-5 - CASSRQRLDTQYF TGTGCCAGCAGTCGACAGCGATTGGATACGCAGTATTTT
17 TRBJ1-5 few TRBV6-2/TRBV6-3 TRBD1 CASRGTGLRDSNQPQHF TGTGCCAGCAGAGGGACAGGGCTGAGGGATAGCAATCAGCCCCAGCATTTT
18 TRBJ2-2 - TRBV9 - CASSPPPRAPQNTGELFF TGTGCCAGCAGCCCACCTCCCAGGGCCCCCCAGAACACCGGGGAGCTGTTTTTT
17 TRBJ2-5 - TRBV3-1 TRBD2 CASSQDVSGANQETQYF TGTGCCAGCAGCCAAGATGTTAGCGGGGCCAACCAAGAGACCCAGTACTTC
14 TRBJ2-1 - TRBV10-2 - CASSESRLGSEQFF TGCGCCAGCAGTGAGTCTAGGTTAGGGTCGGAGCAGTTCTTC
14 TRBJ2-3 - TRBV6-2/TRBV6-3 TRBD2 CASGLAGVEDTQYF TGTGCCAGCGGATTAGCGGGGGTCGAAGATACGCAGTATTTT
13 TRBJ1-1 many TRBV20-1 - CSARGNMNTEAFF TGCAGTGCTAGAGGGAATATGAACACTGAAGCTTTCTTT
14 TRBJ1-1 few TRBV7-2 - CASSLGPGSTEAFF TGTGCCAGCAGCTTGGGCCCTGGGAGCACTGAAGCTTTCTTT
15 TRBJ2-3 - TRBV5-1 TRBD1 CASRIGQGGPDTQYF TGCGCCAGCAGGATAGGACAGGGAGGCCCAGATACGCAGTATTTT